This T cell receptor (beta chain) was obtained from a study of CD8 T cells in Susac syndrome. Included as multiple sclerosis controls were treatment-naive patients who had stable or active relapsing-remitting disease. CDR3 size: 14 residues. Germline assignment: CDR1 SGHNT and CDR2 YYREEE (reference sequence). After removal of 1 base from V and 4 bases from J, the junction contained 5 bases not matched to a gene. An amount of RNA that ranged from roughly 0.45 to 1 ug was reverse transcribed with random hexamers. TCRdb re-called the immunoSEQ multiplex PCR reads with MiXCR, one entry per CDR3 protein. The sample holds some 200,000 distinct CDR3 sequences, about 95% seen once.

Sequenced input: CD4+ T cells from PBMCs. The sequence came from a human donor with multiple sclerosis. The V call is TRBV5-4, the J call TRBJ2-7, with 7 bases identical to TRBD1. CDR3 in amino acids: CASSLPGQLYEQYF. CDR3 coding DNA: TGTGCCAGCAGCTTGCCGGGACAGCTGTACGAGCAGTACTTC.